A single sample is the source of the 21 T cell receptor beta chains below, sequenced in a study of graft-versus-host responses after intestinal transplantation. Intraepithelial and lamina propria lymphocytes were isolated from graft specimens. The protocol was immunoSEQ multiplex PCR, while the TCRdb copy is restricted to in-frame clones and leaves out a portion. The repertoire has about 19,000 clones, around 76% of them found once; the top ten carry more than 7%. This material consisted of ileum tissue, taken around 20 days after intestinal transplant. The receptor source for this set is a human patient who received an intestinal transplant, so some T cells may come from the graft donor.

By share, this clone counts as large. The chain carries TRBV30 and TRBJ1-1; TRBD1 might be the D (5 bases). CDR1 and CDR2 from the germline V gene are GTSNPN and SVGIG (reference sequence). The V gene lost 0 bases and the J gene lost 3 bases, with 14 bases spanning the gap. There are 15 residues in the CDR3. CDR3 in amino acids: CAWSVQHRGYTEAFF. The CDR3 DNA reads TGTGCCTGGAGTGTACAACATAGGGGATACACTGAAGCTTTCTTT. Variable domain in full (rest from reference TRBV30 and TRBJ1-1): SQTIHQWPATLVQPVGSPLSLECTVEGTSNPNLYWYRQAAGRGLQLLFYSVGIGQISSEVPQNLSASRPQDRQFILSSKKLLLSDSGFYLCAWSVQHRGYTEAFFGQGTRLTVV.

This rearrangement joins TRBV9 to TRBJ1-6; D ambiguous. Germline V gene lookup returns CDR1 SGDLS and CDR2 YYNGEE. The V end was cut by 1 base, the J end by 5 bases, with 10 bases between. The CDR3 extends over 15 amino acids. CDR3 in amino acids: CASSVYSRDNSPLHF. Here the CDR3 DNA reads TGTGCCAGCAGCGTATACTCTCGGGATAATTCACCCCTCCACTTT.

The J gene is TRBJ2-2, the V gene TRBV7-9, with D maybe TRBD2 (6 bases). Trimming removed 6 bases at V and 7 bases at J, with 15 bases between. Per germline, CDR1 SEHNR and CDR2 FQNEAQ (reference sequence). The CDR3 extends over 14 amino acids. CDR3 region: CASRGTGGSGELFF. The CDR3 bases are TGTGCCAGCAGAGGGACTGGGGGGAGCGGGGAGCTGTTTTTT.

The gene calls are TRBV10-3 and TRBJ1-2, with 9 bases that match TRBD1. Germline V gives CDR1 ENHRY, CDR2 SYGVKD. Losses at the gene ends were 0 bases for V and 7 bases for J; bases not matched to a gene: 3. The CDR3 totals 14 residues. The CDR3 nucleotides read TGTGCCATCAGTGAGTCTACAGGGGGCCTTGGCTACACCTTC. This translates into CAISESTGGLGYTF.

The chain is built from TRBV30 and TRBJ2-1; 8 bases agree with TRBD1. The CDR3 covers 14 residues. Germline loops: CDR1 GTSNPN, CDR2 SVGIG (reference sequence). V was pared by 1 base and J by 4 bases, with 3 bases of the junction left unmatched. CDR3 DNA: TGTGCCTGGAGTGGCACAGGGGGATACAATGAGCAGTTCTTC. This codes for CAWSGTGGYNEQFF. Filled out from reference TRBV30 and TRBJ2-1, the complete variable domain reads SQTIHQWPATLVQPVGSPLSLECTVEGTSNPNLYWYRQAAGRGLQLLFYSVGIGQISSEVPQNLSASRPQDRQFILSSKKLLLSDSGFYLCAWSGTGGYNEQFFGPGTRLTVL.

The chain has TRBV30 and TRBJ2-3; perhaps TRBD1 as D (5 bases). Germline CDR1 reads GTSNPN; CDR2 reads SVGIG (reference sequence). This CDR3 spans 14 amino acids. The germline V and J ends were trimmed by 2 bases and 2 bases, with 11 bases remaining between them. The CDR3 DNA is TGTGCCTGGAGTAATGTGGGGCTCACAGATACGCAGTATTTT. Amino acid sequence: CAWSNVGLTDTQYF. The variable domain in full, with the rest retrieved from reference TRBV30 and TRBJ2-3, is SQTIHQWPATLVQPVGSPLSLECTVEGTSNPNLYWYRQAAGRGLQLLFYSVGIGQISSEVPQNLSASRPQDRQFILSSKKLLLSDSGFYLCAWSNVGLTDTQYFGPGTRLTVL.

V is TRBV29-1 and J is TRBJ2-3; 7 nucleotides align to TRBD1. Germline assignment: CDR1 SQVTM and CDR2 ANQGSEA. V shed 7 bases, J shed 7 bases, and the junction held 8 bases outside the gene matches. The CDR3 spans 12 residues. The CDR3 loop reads CSGTGLINTQYF. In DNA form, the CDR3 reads TGCAGCGGGACAGGCCTCATAAATACGCAGTATTTT.

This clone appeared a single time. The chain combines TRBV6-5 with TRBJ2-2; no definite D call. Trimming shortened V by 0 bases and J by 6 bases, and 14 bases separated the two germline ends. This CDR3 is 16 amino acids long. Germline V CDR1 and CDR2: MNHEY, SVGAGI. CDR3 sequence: CASSYSVSLGSGELFF. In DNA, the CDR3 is TGTGCCAGCAGTTACTCGGTCTCCCTGGGCTCCGGGGAGCTGTTTTTT.

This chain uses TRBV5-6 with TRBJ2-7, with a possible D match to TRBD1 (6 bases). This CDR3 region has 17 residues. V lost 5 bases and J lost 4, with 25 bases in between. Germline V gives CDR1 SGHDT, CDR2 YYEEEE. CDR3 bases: TGTGCCAGCAGTTTGCCCCCGATAAACAGGGTGACATACGAGCAGTACTTC. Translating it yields CASSLPPINRVTYEQYF.

CDR3 DNA sequence: TGCGCCAGCAGCCAAGATATGTTCCCCAGCGAGCAGTACTTC. Translated, it gives CASSQDMFPSEQYF. The chain links TRBV4-3 to TRBJ2-7; D gene ambiguous. Germline lookup yields CDR1 LGHNA and CDR2 YSLEER. The ends were cut back, 0 bases at V and 6 bases at J, with 12 bases in the middle. This CDR3 contains 14 residues.

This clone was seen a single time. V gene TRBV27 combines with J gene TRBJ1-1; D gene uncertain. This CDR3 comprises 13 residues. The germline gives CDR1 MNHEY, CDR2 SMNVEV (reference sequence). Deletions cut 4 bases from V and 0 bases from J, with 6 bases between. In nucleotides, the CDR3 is TGTGCCAGCAGTTCGGCGGTGAACACTGAAGCTTTCTTT. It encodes CASSSAVNTEAFF.

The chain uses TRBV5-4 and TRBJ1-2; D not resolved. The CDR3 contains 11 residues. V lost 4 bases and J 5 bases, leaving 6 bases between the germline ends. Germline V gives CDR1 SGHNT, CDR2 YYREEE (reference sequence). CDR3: CASSHGYGYTF. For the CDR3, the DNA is TGTGCCAGCAGCCACGGTTATGGCTACACCTTC. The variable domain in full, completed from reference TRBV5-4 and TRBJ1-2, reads ETGVTQSPTHLIKTRGQQVTLRCSSQSGHNTVSWYQQALGQGPQFIFQYYREEENGRGNFPPRFSGLQFPNYSSELNVNALELDDSALYLCASSHGYGYTFGSGTRLTVV.

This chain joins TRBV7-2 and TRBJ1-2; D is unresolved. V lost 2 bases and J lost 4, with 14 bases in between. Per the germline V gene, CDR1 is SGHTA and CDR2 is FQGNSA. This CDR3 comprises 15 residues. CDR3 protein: CASSLFPPSSYGYTF. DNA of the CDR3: TGTGCCAGCAGCTTATTCCCCCCTTCGTCCTATGGCTACACCTTC. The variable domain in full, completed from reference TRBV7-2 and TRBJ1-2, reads GAGVSQSPSNKVTEKGKDVELRCDPISGHTALYWYRQSLGQGLEFLIYFQGNSAPDKSGLPSDRFSAERTGGSVSTLTIQRTQQEDSAVYLCASSLFPPSSYGYTFGSGTRLTVV.

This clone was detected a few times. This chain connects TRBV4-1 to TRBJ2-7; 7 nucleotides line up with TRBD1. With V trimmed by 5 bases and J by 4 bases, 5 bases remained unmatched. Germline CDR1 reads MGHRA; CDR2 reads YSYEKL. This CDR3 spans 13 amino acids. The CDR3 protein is CASSTGEWYEQYF. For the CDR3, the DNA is TGCGCCAGCAGCACAGGGGAATGGTACGAGCAGTACTTC.

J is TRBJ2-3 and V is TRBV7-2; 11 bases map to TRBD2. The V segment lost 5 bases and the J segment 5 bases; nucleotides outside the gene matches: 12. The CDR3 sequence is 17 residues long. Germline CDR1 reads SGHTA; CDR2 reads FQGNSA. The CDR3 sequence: CASSPLAGGLLGDTQYF. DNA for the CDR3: TGTGCCAGCAGCCCCTTAGCGGGGGGGCTGTTGGGAGATACGCAGTATTTT.

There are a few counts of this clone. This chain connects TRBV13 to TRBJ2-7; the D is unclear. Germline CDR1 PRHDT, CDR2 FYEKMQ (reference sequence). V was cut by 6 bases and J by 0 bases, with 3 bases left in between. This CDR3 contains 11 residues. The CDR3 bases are TGTGCCAGCAGTTACTCCTACGAGCAGTACTTC. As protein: CASSYSYEQYF.

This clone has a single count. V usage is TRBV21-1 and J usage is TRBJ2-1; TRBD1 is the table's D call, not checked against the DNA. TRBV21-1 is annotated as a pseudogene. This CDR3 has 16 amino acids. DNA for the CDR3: TGTGCCAGCAGCAAACGCGTTACAGGGGGCTACAATGAGCAGTTCTTC. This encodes CASSKRVTGGYNEQFF.

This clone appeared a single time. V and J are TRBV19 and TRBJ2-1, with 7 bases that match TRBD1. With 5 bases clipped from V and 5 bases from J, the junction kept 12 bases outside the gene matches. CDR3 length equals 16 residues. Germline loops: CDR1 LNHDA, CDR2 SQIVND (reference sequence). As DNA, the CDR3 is TGTGCCAGTAGTGGACTGGACAGGATTTTACACAATGAGCAGTTCTTC. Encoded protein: CASSGLDRILHNEQFF.

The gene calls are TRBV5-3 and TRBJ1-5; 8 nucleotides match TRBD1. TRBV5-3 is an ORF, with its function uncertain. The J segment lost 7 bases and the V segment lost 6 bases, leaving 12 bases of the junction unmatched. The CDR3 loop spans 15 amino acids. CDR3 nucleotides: TGTGCCAGAAACAAAGTGACAGGGGCGAGGCAGCCCCAGCATTTT. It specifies CARNKVTGARQPQHF.

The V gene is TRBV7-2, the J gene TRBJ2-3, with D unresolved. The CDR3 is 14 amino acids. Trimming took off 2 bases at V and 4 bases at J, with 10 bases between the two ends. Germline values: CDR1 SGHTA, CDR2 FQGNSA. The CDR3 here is CASSLIYLADTQYF. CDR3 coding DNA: TGTGCCAGCAGCTTAATTTATCTCGCAGATACGCAGTATTTT.

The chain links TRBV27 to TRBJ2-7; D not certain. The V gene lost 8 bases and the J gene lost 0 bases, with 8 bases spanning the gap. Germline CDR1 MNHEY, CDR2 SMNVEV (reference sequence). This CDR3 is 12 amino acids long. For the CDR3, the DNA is TGTGCCAGCGGCTGGAGCTCCTACGAGCAGTACTTC. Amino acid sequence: CASGWSSYEQYF.